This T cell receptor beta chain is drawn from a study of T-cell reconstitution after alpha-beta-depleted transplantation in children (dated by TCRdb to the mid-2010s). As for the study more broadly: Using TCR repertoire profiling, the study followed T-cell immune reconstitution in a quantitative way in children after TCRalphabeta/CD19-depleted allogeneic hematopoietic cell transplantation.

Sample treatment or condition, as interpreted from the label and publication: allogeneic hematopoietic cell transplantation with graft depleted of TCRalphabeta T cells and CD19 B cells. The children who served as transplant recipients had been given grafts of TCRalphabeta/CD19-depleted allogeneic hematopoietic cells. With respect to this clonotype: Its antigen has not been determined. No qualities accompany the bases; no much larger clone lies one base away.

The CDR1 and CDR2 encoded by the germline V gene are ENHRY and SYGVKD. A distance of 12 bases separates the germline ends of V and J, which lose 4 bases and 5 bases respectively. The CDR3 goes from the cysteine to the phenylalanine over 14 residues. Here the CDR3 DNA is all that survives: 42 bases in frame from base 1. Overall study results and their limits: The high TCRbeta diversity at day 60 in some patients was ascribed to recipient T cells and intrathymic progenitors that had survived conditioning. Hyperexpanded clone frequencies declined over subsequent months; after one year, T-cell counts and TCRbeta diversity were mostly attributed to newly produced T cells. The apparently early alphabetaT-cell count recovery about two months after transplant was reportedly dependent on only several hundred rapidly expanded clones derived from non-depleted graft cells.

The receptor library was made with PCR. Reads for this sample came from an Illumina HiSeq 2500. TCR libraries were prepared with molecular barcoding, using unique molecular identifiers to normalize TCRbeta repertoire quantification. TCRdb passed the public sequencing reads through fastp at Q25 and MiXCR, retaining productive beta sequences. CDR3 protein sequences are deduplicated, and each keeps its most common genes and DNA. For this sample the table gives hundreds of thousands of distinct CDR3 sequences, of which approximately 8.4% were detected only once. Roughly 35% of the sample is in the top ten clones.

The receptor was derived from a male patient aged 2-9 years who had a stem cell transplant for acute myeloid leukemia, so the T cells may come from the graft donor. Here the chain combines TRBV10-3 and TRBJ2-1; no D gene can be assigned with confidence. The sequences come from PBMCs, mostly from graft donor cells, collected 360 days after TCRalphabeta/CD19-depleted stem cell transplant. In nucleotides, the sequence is TGTGCCATCAGTGGGGTAATGGGGAACAATGAGCAGTTCTTC. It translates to CAISGVMGNNEQFF.